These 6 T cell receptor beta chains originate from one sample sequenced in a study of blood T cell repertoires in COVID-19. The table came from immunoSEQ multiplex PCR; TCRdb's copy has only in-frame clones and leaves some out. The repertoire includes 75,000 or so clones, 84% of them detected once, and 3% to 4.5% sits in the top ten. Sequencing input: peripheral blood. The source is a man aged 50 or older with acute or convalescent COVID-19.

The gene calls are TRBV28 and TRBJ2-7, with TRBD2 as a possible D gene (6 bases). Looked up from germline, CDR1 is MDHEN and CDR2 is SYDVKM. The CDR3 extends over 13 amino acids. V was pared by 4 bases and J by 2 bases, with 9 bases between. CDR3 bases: TGTGCCAGCAGTTGGGGGAGGACCTACGAGCAGTACTTC. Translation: CASSWGRTYEQYF.

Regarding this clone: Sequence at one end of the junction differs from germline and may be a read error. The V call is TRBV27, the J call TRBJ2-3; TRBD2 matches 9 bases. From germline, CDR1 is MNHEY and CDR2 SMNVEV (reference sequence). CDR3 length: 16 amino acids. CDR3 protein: CASSFFLAGVPDAQYF. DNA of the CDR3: TGTGCCAGCAGTTTCTTCTTAGCGGGAGTACCAGATGCGCAGTATTTT.

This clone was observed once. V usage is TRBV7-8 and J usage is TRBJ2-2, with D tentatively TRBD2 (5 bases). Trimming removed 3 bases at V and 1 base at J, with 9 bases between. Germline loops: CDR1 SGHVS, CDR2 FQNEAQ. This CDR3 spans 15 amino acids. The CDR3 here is CASSFRAGNTGELFF. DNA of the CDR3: TGTGCCAGCAGCTTTAGGGCGGGGAACACCGGGGAGCTGTTTTTT.

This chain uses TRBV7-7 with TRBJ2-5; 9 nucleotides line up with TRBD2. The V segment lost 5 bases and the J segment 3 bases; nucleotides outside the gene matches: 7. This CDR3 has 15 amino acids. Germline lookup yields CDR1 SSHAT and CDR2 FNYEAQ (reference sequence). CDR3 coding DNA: TGTGCCAGCAGCACGCGGGGGGGAGTTGAAGAGACCCAGTACTTC. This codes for CASSTRGGVEETQYF.

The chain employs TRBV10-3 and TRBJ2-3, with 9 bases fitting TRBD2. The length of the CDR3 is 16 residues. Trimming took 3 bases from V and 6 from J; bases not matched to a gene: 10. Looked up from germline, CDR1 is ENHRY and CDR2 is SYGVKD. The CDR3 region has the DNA TGTGCCATCAGTGACCTCATTGCGGGGGGGTACGATACGCAGTATTTT. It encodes CAISDLIAGGYDTQYF.

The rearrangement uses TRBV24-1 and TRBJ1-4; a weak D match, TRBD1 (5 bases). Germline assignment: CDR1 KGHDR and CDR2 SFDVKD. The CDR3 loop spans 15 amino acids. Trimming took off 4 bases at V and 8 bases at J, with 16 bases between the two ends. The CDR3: CATSEGGLAAEKLFF. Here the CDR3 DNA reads TGTGCCACCAGTGAGGGGGGTCTCGCCGCCGAAAAACTGTTTTTT.